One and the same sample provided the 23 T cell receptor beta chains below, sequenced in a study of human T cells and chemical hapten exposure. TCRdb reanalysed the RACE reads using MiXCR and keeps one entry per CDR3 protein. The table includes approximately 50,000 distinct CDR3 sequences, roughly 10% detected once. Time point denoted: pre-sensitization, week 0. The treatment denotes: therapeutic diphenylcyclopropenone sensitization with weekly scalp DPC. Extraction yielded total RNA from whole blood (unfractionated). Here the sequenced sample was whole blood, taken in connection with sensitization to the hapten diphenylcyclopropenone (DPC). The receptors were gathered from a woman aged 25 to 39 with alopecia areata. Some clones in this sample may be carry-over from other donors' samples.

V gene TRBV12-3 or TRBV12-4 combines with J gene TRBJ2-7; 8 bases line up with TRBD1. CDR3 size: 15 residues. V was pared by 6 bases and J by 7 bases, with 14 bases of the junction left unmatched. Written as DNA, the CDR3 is TGTGCCAGCAGGCCATCAAGAGGGACAGGAGTTGAGCAGTACTTC. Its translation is CASRPSRGTGVEQYF.

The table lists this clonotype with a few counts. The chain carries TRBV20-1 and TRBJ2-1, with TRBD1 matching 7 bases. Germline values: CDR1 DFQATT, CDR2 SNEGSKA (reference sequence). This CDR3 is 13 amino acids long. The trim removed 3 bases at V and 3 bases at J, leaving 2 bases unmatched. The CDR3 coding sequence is TGCAGTGCTAGGGGACAGATCTACAATGAGCAGTTCTTC. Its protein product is CSARGQIYNEQFF.

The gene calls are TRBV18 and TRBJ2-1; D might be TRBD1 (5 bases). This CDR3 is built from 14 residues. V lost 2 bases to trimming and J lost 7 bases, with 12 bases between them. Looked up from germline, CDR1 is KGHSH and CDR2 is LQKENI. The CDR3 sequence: CASSPIQGRNEQFF. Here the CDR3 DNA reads TGTGCCAGCTCACCAATCCAGGGAAGGAATGAGCAGTTCTTC.

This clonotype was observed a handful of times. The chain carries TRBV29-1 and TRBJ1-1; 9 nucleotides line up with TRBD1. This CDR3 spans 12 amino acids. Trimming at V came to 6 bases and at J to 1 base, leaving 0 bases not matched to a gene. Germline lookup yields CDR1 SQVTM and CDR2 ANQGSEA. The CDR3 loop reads CSVGQGNTEAFF. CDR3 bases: TGCAGCGTGGGACAGGGGAACACTGAAGCTTTCTTT.

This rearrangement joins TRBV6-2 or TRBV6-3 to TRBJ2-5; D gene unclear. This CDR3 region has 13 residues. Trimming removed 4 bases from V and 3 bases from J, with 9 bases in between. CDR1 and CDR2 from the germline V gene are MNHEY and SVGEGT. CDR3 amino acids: CASSFGRKETQYF. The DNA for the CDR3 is TGTGCCAGCAGTTTCGGCCGTAAAGAGACCCAGTACTTC.

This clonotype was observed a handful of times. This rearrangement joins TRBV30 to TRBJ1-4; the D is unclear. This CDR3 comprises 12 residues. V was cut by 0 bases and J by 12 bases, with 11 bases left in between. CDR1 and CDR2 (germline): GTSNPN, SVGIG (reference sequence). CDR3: CAWSVHGEELFF. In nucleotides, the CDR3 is TGTGCCTGGAGTGTACATGGGGAGGAACTGTTTTTT.

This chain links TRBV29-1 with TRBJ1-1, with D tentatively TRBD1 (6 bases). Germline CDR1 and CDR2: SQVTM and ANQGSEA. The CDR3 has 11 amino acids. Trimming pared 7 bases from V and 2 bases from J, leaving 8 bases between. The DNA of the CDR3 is TGCAGCGGGACAGCTAACACTGAAGCTTTCTTT. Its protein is CSGTANTEAFF.

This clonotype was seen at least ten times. CDR3 in DNA: TGCGCCAGCAGCTTTTCGGGACAGTACTCCTACGAGCAGTACTTC. It specifies CASSFSGQYSYEQYF. The chain is built from TRBV5-1 and TRBJ2-7; 7 bases map to TRBD1. Trimming removed 2 bases from V and 0 bases from J; junction bases left unmatched: 5. This CDR3 comprises 15 residues. In germline, CDR1 is SGHRS, CDR2 YFSETQ. Combining the CDR3 with reference TRBV5-1 and TRBJ2-7 gives the whole variable domain KAGVTQTPRYLIKTRGQQVTLSCSPISGHRSVSWYQQTPGQGLQFLFEYFSETQRNKGNFPGRFSGRQFSNSRSEMNVSTLELGDSALYLCASSFSGQYSYEQYFGPGTRLTVT.

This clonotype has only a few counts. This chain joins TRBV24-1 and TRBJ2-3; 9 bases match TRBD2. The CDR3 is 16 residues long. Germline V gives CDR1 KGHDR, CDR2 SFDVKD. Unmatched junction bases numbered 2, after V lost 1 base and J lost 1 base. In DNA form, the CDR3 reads TGTGCCACCAGTGATTTTGAGCGGGGGGGCACAGATACGCAGTATTTT. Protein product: CATSDFERGGTDTQYF.

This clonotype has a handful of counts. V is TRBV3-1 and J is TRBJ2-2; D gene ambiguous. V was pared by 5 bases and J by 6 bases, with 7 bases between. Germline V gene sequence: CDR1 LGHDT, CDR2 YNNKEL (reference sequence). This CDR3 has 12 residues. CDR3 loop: CASSDRSGELFF. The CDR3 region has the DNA TGTGCCAGCAGCGATAGGTCCGGGGAGCTGTTTTTT.

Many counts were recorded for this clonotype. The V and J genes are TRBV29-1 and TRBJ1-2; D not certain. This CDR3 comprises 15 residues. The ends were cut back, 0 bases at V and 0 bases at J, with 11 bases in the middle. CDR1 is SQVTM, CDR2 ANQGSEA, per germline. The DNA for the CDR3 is TGCAGCGTTGAAGATCCGAGGGAGGCTAACTATGGCTACACCTTC. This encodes CSVEDPREANYGYTF.

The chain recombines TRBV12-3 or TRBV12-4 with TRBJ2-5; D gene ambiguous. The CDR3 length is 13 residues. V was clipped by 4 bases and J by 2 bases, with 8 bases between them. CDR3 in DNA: TGTGCCAGCAGTTACCTGGAACAAGAGACCCAGTACTTC. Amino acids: CASSYLEQETQYF.

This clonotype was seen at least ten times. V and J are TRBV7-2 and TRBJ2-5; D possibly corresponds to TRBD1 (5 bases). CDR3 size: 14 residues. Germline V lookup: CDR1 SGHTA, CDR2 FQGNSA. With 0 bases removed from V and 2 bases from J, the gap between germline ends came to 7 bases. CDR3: CASSLAGAQETQYF. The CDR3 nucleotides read TGTGCCAGCAGCTTAGCAGGGGCTCAAGAGACCCAGTACTTC.

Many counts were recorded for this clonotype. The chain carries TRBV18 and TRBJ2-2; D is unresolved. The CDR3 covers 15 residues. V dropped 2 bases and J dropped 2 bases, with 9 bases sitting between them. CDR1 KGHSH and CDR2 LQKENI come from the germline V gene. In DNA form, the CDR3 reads TGTGCCAGCTCACCAAAGGCTGGTAACACCGGGGAGCTGTTTTTT. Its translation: CASSPKAGNTGELFF.

DNA of the CDR3: TGTGCCAGCAGTTTCTCGACAGGGGGCACCTACGAGCAGTACTTC. Translating gives CASSFSTGGTYEQYF. The J gene is TRBJ2-7, the V gene TRBV12-3 or TRBV12-4; 10 bases fit TRBD1. The CDR3 extends over 15 amino acids. V gave up 3 bases and J gave up 2 bases; unmatched junction bases: 4.

The CDR3 spells CASSPLDRGPHNEQFF. As DNA, the CDR3 is TGTGCCAGCAGTCCTTTGGACAGGGGACCCCACAATGAGCAGTTCTTC. This chain links TRBV12-3 or TRBV12-4 with TRBJ2-1; the match to TRBD1 covers 9 bases. V trimming: 5 bases; J trimming: 5 bases; junction bases outside the gene matches: 10. CDR3 length: 16 residues.

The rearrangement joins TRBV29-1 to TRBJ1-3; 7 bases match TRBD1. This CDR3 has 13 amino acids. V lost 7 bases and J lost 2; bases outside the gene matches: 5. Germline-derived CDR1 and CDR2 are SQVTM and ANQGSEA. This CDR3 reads CSARGPTGNTIYF. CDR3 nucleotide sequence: TGCAGCGCGAGGGGGCCGACTGGAAACACCATATATTTT.

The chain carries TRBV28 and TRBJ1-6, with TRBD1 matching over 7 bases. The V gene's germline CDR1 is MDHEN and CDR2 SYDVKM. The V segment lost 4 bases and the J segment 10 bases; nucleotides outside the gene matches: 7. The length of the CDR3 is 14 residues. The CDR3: CASSSDRVESPLHF. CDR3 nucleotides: TGTGCCAGCAGTTCCGACAGGGTGGAATCACCCCTCCACTTT.

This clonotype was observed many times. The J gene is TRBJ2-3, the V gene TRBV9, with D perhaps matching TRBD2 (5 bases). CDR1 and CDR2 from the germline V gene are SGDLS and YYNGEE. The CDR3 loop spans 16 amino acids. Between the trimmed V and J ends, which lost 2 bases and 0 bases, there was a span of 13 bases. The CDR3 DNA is TGTGCCAGCAGCGTCTCCAGCGACTACAGCACAGATACGCAGTATTTT. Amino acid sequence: CASSVSSDYSTDTQYF. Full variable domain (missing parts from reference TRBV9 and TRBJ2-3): DSGVTQTPKHLITATGQRVTLRCSPRSGDLSVYWYQQSLDQGLQFLIQYYNGEERAKGNILERFSAQQFPDLHSELNLSSLELGDSALYFCASSVSSDYSTDTQYFGPGTRLTVL.

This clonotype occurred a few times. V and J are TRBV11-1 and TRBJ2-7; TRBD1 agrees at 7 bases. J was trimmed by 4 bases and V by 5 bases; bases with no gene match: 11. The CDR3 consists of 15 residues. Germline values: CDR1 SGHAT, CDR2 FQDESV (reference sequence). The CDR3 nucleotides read TGTGCCAGCAGCCCAACGACAGGGTGGGCTTACGAGCAGTACTTC. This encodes CASSPTTGWAYEQYF.

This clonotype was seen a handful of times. The CDR3 reads CASSLTRTGELFF. The CDR3 nucleotides read TGTGCCAGCAGCTTGACGAGGACCGGGGAGCTGTTTTTT. The chain uses TRBV7-2 and TRBJ2-2; no firm D call. Germline values: CDR1 SGHTA, CDR2 FQGNSA. The CDR3 has 13 residues. Trimming pared 3 bases from V and 5 bases from J, leaving 7 bases between.

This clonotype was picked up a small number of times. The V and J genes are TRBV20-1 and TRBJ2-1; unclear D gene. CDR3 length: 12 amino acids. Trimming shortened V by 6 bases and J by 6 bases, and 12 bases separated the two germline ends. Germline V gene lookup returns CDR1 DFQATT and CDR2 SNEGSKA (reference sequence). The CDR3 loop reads CSASDASNEQFF. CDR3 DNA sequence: TGCAGTGCGTCCGATGCCTCCAATGAGCAGTTCTTC.

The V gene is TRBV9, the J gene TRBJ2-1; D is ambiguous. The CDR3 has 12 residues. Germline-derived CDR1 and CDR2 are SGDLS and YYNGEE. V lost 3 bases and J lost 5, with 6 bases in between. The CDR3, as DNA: TGTGCCAGCAGCGCAGGCCACAATGAGCAGTTCTTC. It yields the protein CASSAGHNEQFF.